These T cell receptor beta chains were read from a single sample in a study of cytomegalovirus exposure and HLA in healthy donors. Clones were sequenced by immunoSEQ multiplex PCR, and TCRdb holds only the in-frame ones, with some missing. Altogether 120,000 or so clones are present, about 8.6% being singletons, with the ten largest covering about 6.6%. The sequenced sample consisted of PBMCs. All receptors come from a middle-aged woman in good health and CMV-seropositive. Each CDR3 is given with its conserved first and last residue. D genes are given only for firm matches. Clone size, where shown, is once, few, many, or a class for clones that have expanded.

j_call | clone_size | d_call | v_call | cdr3_aa | cdr3_nt
TRBJ1-2 | few | NA | TRBV4-1 | CASSQDFGPNGGYTF | TGCGCCAGCAGCCAAGATTTTGGGCCGAACGGTGGCTACACCTTC
TRBJ1-6 | NA | TRBD1 | TRBV19 | CASSITGTDNSPLHF | TGTGCCAGTAGTATAACCGGGACAGATAATTCACCCCTCCACTTT
TRBJ1-2 | NA | NA | TRBV4-1 | CASSQVRGTDANGYTF | TGCGCCAGCAGCCAAGTTCGCGGGACCGATGCCAATGGCTACACCTTC
TRBJ1-4 | NA | NA | TRBV19 | CASRGADGGDEKLFF | TGTGCCAGTAGGGGTGCGGACGGAGGGGATGAAAAACTGTTTTTT
TRBJ2-7 | few | NA | TRBV28 | CASSLQAGLGEQYF | TGTGCCAGCAGTTTACAAGCAGGGCTCGGCGAGCAGTACTTC
TRBJ2-5 | NA | NA | TRBV29-1 | CSVSQDGVRETQYF | TGCAGCGTTTCACAGGACGGAGTCCGAGAGACCCAGTACTTC
TRBJ2-5 | few | NA | TRBV27 | CASSLGSGYQETQYF | TGTGCCAGCAGTTTGGGGTCAGGGTACCAAGAGACCCAGTACTTC
TRBJ2-7 | few | NA | TRBV20-1 | CSAKGGGEQYF | TGCAGTGCTAAAGGGGGGGGCGAGCAGTACTTC
TRBJ1-1 | few | NA | TRBV5-1 | CASSGTLEPPEAFF | TGCGCCAGCAGCGGGACTCTGGAGCCCCCTGAAGCTTTCTTT
TRBJ2-7 | few | NA | TRBV30 | CAWSPVGARGVVEQYF | TGTGCCTGGAGTCCGGTGGGGGCCAGAGGGGTGGTCGAGCAGTACTTC
TRBJ1-1 | NA | NA | TRBV5-1 | CASSLAGGRQMNTEAFF | TGCGCCAGCAGCTTGGCCGGGGGGCGGCAGATGAACACTGAAGCTTTCTTT